Listed below are T cell receptor beta chains from one sample, sequenced in a study of metastatic and nonmetastatic thyroid tumors. TCRdb reanalyzed the PCR reads with MiXCR. The sample records some 86,000 clones, approximately 12% being singletons. Sequenced sample: tumor tissue. These receptors all come from a female donor with papillary thyroid cancer or a benign thyroid nodule (not recorded which). Some clones in this sample may be carry-over from other donors' samples. Both conserved end residues are part of each CDR3. The D gene is left open where the match is weak. Rows may omit the clone size; those that give it use once, few, many or a size class.

>TRBV27|TRBJ2-2|many|.
CASTPSGRTGELFF
TGTGCCAGCACCCCATCGGGGCGCACCGGGGAGCTGTTTTTT
>TRBV18|TRBJ2-3|.|TRBD2
CASSGLAGDTQYF
TGTGCCAGCTCCGGACTAGCGGGAGATACGCAGTATTTT
>TRBV20-1|TRBJ2-3|many|.
CSAAPEVADTQYF
TGCAGTGCCGCCCCCGAAGTAGCAGATACGCAGTATTTT
>TRBV7-9|TRBJ1-2|once|TRBD1
CASIPRQGRYGYTF
TGTGCCAGCATCCCCCGACAGGGTCGCTATGGCTACACCTTC
>TRBV11-3|TRBJ2-1|many|.
CASSYYNEQFF
TGTGCCAGCAGCTACTACAATGAGCAGTTCTTC
>TRBV20-1|TRBJ2-1|many|.
CSARWGTNLLEQFF
TGCAGTGCTAGGTGGGGGACGAACCTACTGGAGCAGTTCTTC
>TRBV4-2|TRBJ1-1|many|.
CASSQDRGTEAFF
TGTGCCAGCAGCCAAGACAGGGGCACTGAAGCTTTCTTT
>TRBV20-1|TRBJ2-1|many|.
CSASALSRKGEQFF
TGCAGTGCTAGCGCCCTTAGCAGGAAAGGTGAGCAGTTCTTC
>TRBV30|TRBJ1-2|.|.
CASLEGGRGYTF
TGTGCCTCCTTGGAAGGAGGAAGGGGCTACACCTTC
>TRBV4-2|TRBJ2-7|many|.
CASSQDRAKWVSRSSYEQYF
TGTGCCAGCAGCCAAGATAGGGCGAAGTGGGTTAGTCGGAGCTCCTACGAGCAGTACTTC